This entry features one TCR beta chain sequence. The CDR3 consists of 15 residues. CDR1 and CDR2 (germline): SGHRS, YFSETQ. Trimming cost V 4 bases and J 9 bases; bases outside gene matches: 6. Authors' processing steps: Reference gene primer amplification in the assay estimated nucleated cell counts. Sequenced by immunoSEQ multiplex PCR; TCRdb stores in-frame clones only, minus some. V and J calls and clone size are those listed in that table; D and trimming were worked out from the DNA. This table has roughly 290,000 clones, 85% appearing once. This specimen belongs to a study of blood T cell repertoires in COVID-19. Overall study context: Both acute and convalescent COVID-19 samples were obtained from the United States, Italy and Spain. In each case, the material was cDNA or gDNA derived from T cells, B-cell-depleted T cells, or PBMCs.

The sequence was collected from a woman between 45 and 60 years old with active or convalescent COVID-19. V gene TRBV5-1 combines with J gene TRBJ2-1; 14 nucleotides agree with TRBD2. Input material: peripheral blood. The CDR3 coding sequence is TGCGCCAGCAGCGAGACTAGCGGGAGGGTAGCTGAGCAGTTCTTC. Translated, it gives CASSETSGRVAEQFF.